This T cell receptor (beta chain) was obtained from a study of regulatory T cells in long-lasting Graves disease. Construction of TCR beta libraries relied on iRepertoire HTBI primers and on Arm-PCR targeting CDR3 regions. TCRdb re-called the multiplex PCR reads through MiXCR, storing one row per CDR3 protein. This table has around 330,000 distinct CDR3 sequences, approximately 20% appearing once. In this sample, this clonotype turned up a few times. The CDR3 consists of 16 residues. Germline CDR1 is SEHNR and CDR2 is FQNEAQ (reference sequence). Trimming removed 5 bases from V and 0 bases from J, with 17 bases in between. The sample's time point: newly diagnosed GD, antithyroid drugs for less than 3 months. Scientists built the TCR library using RNA that was extracted from PBMCs.

The V call is TRBV7-9, the J call TRBJ2-7; D not certain. The sequence was collected from a female donor with Graves disease. The input for sequencing was peripheral blood mononuclear cells (PBMCs), taken at new diagnosis, from a patient treated with antithyroid drugs. The chain's CDR3 is CASSTRPVDNSYEQYF. The CDR3 DNA reads TGTGCCAGCAGCACGCGCCCGGTTGACAACTCCTACGAGCAGTACTTC.